Listed below are T cell receptor beta chains from one sample, sequenced in a study of vaccination effects on CD4 cells after COVID-19. No antigen has been identified for these receptors. Sequencing was performed with immunoSEQ multiplex PCR; in TCRdb, only in-frame clones are kept and a portion is missing. The repertoire holds tens of thousands of clones, with about 65% as singletons. The source was CD4+ T cells from PBMCs cultured with HCoV-OC43 spike peptides, collected before COVID-19 vaccination. The receptors derive from a human donor who received a COVID-19 vaccine. CDR3s include the opening cysteine and the closing phenylalanine or tryptophan. The order of the fields is V gene, CDR3 protein.

V gene: TRBV10-2
CDR3 protein: CASSEQSTDTQYF

V gene: TRBV5-1
CDR3 protein: CASSSPRQTDTQYF

V gene: TRBV28
CDR3 protein: CASILGGGGHTEAFF

V gene: TRBV30
CDR3 protein: CAWRSGRALNTGELFF

V gene: TRBV29-1
CDR3 protein: CSDGQASNYGYTF

V gene: TRBV19
CDR3 protein: CASESDRVTGQPQHF

V gene: TRBV19
CDR3 protein: CASSMGFNQPQHF

V gene: TRBV19
CDR3 protein: CASSIVTGNSPLHF

V gene: TRBV2
CDR3 protein: CASSELGLTDTQYF

V gene: TRBV12-5
CDR3 protein: CASGLEGAGYNEQFF

V gene: TRBV10-3
CDR3 protein: CAISSDSTNTEAFF

V gene: TRBV4-1
CDR3 protein: CASSQGGTGFSGNTIYF

V gene: TRBV19
CDR3 protein: CASSIGTGPQPQHF

V gene: TRBV2
CDR3 protein: CASSVRQNTGELFF

V gene: TRBV19
CDR3 protein: CATRGGQETQYF

V gene: TRBV5-1
CDR3 protein: CASSLEVRPYNEQFF

V gene: TRBV5-5
CDR3 protein: CASSLAVTSNQPQHF

V gene: TRBV9
CDR3 protein: CASSPTTGLRGEAFF

V gene: TRBV20-1
CDR3 protein: CSASLAGGTGELFF

V gene: TRBV5-1
CDR3 protein: CASSLAGSHGTEAFF

V gene: TRBV7-3
CDR3 protein: CASSWRPGQGKVIGTEAFF

V gene: TRBV19
CDR3 protein: CASSTTGFNEKLFF

V gene: TRBV30
CDR3 protein: CAWSVGTPNSPLHF

V gene: TRBV5-8
CDR3 protein: CASPGDGNTEAFF

V gene: TRBV19
CDR3 protein: CASSISVISNQPQHF

V gene: TRBV7-3
CDR3 protein: CASSLRGADTQYF

V gene: TRBV7-9
CDR3 protein: CASSLRKGPDHEQFF

V gene: TRBV6-5
CDR3 protein: CASELTRFGELFF

V gene: TRBV6-5
CDR3 protein: CASNQGRFWSGYTF

V gene: TRBV7-2
CDR3 protein: CASSLTGGSNQPQHF

V gene: TRBV27
CDR3 protein: CASSGRGRLAEAFF

V gene: TRBV6-5
CDR3 protein: CASSPRPNPETQYF

V gene: TRBV7-2
CDR3 protein: CASSPNTGTRGETQYF

V gene: TRBV18
CDR3 protein: CASSTPVTGELFF

V gene: TRBV7-3
CDR3 protein: CASSLSGAAGNEQFF

V gene: TRBV24-1
CDR3 protein: CATSDPGGLETQYF

V gene: TRBV5-1
CDR3 protein: CASSLVASGGNEQFF